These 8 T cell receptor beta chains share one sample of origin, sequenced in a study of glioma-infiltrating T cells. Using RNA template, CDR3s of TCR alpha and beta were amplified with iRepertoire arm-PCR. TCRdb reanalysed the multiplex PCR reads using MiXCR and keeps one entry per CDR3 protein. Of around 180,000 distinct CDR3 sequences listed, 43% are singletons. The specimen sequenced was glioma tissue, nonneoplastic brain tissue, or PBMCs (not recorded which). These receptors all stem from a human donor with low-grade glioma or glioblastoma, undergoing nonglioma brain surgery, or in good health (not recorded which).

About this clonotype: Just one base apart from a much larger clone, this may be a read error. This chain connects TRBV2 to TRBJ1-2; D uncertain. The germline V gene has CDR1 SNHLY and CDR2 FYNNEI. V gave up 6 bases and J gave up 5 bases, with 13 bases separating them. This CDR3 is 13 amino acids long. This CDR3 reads CASSESPRYGYTF. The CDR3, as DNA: TGTGCCAGCAGCGAAAGTCCGAGGTATGGCTACACCTTC.

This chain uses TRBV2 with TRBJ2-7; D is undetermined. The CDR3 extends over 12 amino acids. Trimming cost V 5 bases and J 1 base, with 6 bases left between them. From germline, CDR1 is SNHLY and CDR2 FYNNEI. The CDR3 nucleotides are TGTGCCAGCAGTCCGAGGTCCTACGAGCAGTACTTC. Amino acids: CASSPRSYEQYF.

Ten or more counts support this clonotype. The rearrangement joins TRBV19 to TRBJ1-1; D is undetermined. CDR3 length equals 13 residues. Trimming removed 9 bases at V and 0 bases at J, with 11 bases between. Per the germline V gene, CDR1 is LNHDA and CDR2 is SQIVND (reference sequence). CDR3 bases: TGTGCCAGCTTAGAGACGGTGAACACTGAAGCTTTCTTT. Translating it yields CASLETVNTEAFF.

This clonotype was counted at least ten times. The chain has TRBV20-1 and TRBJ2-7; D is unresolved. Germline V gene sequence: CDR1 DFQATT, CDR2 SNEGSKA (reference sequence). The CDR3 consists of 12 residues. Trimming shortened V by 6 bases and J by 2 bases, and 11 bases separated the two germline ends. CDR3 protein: CSAADVAYEQYF. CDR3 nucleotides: TGCAGTGCCGCGGACGTAGCCTACGAGCAGTACTTC.

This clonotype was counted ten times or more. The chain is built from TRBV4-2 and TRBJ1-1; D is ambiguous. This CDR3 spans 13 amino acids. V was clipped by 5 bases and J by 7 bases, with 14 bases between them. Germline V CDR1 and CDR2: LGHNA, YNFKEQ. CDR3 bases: TGTGCCAGCAGCACACGTGGTGGCTATGAAGCTTTCTTT. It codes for CASSTRGGYEAFF.

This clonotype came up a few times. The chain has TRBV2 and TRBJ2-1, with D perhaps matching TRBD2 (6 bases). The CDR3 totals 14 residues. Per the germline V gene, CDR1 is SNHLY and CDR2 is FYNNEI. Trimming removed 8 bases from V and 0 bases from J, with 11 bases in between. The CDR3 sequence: CASGFGGSYNEQFF. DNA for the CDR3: TGTGCCAGCGGGTTCGGGGGCTCCTACAATGAGCAGTTCTTC.

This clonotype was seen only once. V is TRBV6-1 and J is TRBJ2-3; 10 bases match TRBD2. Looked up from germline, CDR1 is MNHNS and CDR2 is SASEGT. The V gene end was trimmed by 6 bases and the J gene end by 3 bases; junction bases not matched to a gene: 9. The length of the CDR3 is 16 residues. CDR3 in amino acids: CASRVELAGETDTQYF. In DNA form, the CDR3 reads TGTGCCAGCAGGGTGGAGCTAGCGGGAGAAACAGATACGCAGTATTTT.

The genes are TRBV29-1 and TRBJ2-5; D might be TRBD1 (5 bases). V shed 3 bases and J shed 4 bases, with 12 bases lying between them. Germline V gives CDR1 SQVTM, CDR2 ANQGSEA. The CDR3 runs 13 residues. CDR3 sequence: CSVDIRVGETQYF. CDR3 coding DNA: TGCAGCGTTGATATCAGGGTGGGAGAGACCCAGTACTTC.